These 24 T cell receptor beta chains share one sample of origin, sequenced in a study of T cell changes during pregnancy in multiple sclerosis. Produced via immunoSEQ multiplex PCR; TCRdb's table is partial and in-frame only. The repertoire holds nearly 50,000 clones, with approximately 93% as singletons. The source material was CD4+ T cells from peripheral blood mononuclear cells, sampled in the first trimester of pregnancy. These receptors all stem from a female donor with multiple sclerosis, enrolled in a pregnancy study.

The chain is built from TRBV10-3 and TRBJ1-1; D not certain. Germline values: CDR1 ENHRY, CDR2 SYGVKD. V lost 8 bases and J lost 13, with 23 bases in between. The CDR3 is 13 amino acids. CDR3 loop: CAIAGTHEAKGFF. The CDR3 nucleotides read TGTGCCATCGCGGGAACCCACGAGGCCAAGGGTTTCTTT.

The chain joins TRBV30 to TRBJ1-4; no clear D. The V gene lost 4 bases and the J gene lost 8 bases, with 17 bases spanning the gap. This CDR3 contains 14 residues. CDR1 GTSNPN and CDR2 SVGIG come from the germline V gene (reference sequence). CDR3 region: CAWNPPEAGEKLFF. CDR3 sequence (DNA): TGTGCCTGGAACCCGCCCGAGGCGGGAGAAAAACTGTTTTTT.

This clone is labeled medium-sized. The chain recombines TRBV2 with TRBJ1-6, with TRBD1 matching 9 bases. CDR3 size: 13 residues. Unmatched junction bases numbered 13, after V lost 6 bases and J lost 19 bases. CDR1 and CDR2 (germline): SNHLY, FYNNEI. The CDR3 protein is CASRQGAASPGHF. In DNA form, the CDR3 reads TGTGCCAGCAGACAGGGGGCCGCCTCCCCGGGGCACTTT.

The CDR3 protein is CASSLAPRQSDEQFF. For the CDR3, the DNA is TGCGCCAGCAGCTTGGCCCCCCGCCAGTCTGATGAGCAGTTCTTC. This chain connects TRBV5-1 to TRBJ2-1; no definite D call. Looked up from germline, CDR1 is SGHRS and CDR2 is YFSETQ. The CDR3 extends over 15 amino acids. Trimming shortened V by 0 bases and J by 8 bases, and 15 bases separated the two germline ends.

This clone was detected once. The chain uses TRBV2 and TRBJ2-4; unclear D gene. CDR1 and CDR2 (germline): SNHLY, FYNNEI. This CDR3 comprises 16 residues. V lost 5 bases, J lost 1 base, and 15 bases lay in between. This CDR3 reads CASSPPPTNAKNIQYF. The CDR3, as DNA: TGTGCCAGCAGTCCACCCCCGACAAACGCCAAAAACATTCAGTACTTC.

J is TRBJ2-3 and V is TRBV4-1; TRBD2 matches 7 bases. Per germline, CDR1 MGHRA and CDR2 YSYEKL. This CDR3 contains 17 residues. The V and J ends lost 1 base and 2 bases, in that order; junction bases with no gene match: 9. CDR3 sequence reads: CASSQGRLADYTDTQYF. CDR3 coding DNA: TGCGCCAGCAGCCAAGGTCGGCTAGCGGACTACACAGATACGCAGTATTTT.

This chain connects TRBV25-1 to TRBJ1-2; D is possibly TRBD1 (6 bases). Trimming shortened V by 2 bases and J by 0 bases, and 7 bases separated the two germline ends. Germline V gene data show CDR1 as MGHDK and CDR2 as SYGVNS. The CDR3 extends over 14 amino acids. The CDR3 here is CASSETGPNYGYTF. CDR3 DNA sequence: TGTGCCAGCAGTGAAACAGGGCCTAACTATGGCTACACCTTC.

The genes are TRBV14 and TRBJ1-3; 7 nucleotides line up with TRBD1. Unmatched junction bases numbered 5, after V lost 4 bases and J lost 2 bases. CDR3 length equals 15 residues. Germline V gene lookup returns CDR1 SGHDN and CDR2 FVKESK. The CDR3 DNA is TGTGCCAGCAGCCCGACAGGGCGAGCTGGAAACACCATATATTTT. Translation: CASSPTGRAGNTIYF.

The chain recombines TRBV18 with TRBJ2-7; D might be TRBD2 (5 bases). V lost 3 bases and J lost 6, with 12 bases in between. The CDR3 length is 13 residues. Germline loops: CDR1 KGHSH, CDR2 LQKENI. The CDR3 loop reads CASSPVGRGEQYF. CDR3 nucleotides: TGTGCCAGCTCACCCGTCGGCCGGGGCGAGCAGTACTTC. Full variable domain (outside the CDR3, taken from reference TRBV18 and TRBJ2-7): NAGVMQNPRHLVRRRGQEARLRCSPMKGHSHVYWYRQLPEEGLKFMVYLQKENIIDESGMPKERFSAEFPKEGPSILRIQQVVRGDSAAYFCASSPVGRGEQYFGPGTRLTVT.

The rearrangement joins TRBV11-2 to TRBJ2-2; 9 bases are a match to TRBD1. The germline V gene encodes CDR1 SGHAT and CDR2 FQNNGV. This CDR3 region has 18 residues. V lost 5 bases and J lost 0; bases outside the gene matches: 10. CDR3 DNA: TGTGCCAGCAGCCCGGGGCGGACAGGGGCAGCGAACACCGGGGAGCTGTTTTTT. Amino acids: CASSPGRTGAANTGELFF. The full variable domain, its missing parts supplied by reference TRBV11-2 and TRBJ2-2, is EAGVAQSPRYKIIEKRQSVAFWCNPISGHATLYWYQQILGQGPKLLIQFQNNGVVDDSQLPKDRFSAERLKGVDSTLKIQPAKLEDSAVYLCASSPGRTGAANTGELFFGEGSRLTVL.

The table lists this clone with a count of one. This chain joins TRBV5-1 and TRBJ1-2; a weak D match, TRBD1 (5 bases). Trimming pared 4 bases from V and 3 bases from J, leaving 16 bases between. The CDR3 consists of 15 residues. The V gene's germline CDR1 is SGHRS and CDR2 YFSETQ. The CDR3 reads CASSIRPEGDYGYTF. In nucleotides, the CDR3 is TGCGCCAGCAGCATCCGACCCGAAGGGGACTATGGCTACACCTTC.

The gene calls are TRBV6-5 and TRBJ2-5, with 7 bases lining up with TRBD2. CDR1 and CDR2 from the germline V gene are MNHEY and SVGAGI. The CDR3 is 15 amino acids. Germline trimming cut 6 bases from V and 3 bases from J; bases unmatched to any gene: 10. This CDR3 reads CASSIAGEPEETQYF. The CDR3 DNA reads TGTGCCAGCAGCATTGCGGGGGAGCCCGAAGAGACCCAGTACTTC.

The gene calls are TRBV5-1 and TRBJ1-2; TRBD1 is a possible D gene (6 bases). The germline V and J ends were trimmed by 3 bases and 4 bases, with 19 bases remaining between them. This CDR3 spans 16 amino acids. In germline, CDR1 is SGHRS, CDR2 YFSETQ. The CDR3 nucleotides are TGCGCCAGCAGCTCTGCGACGCGTGGACAGCCCTATGGCTACACCTTC. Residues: CASSSATRGQPYGYTF.

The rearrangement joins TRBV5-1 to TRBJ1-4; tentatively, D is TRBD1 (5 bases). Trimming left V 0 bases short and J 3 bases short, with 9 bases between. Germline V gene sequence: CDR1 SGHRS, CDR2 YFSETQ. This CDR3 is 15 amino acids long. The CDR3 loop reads CASSLEGLANEKLFF. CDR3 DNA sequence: TGCGCCAGCAGCTTGGAGGGGTTAGCTAATGAAAAACTGTTTTTT.

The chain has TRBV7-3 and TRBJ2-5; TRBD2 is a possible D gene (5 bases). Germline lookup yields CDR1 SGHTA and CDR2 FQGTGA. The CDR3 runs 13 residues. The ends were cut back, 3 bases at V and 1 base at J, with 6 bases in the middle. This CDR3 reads CASSFGSQETQYF. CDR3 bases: TGTGCCAGCAGCTTTGGGAGCCAAGAGACCCAGTACTTC. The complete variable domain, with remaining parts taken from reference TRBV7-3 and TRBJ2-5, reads GAGVSQTPSNKVTEKGKYVELRCDPISGHTALYWYRQSLGQGPEFLIYFQGTGAADDSGLPNDRFFAVRPEGSVSTLKIQRTERGDSAVYLCASSFGSQETQYFGPGTRLLVL.

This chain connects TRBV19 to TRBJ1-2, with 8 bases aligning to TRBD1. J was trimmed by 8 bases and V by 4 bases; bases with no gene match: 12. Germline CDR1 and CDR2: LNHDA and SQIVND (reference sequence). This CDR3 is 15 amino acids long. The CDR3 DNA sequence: TGTGCCAGTAGTACCGAACGACAGGGGATAGGCGGCTACACCTTC. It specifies CASSTERQGIGGYTF. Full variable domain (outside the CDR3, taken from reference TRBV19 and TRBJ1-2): DGGITQSPKYLFRKEGQNVTLSCEQNLNHDAMYWYRQDPGQGLRLIYYSQIVNDFQKGDIAEGYSVSREKKESFPLTVTSAQKNPTAFYLCASSTERQGIGGYTFGSGTRLTVV.

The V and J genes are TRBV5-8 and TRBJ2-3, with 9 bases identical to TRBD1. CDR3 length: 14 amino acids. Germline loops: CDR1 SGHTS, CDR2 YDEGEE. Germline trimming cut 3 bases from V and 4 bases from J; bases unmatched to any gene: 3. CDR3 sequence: CASSYGQGSDTQYF. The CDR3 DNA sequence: TGTGCCAGCAGCTACGGACAGGGGTCAGATACGCAGTATTTT.

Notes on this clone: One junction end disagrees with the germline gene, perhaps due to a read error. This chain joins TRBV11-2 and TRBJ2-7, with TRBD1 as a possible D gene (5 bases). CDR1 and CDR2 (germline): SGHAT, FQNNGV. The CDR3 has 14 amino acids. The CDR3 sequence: CAGSLVLGPYEQYF. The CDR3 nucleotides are TGTGCCGGCAGCTTAGTGCTGGGGCCCTACGAGCAGTACTTC.

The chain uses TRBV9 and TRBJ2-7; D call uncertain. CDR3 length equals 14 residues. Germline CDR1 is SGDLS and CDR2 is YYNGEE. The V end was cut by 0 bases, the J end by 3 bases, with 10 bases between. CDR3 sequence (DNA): TGTGCCAGCAGCGTAGGGGCCGGAAACTACGAGCAGTACTTC. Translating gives CASSVGAGNYEQYF.

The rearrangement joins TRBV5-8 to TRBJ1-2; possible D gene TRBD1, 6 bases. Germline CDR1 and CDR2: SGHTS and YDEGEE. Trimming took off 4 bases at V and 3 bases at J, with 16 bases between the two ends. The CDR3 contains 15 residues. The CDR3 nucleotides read TGTGCCAGCAGCGAGACCTACAGGGCTCACTATGGCTACACCTTC. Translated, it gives CASSETYRAHYGYTF.

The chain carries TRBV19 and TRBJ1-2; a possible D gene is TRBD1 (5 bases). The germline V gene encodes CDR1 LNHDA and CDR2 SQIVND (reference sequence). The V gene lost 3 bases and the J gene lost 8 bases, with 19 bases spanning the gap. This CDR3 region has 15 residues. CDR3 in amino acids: CASSIRTSTKGGYTF. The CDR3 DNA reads TGTGCCAGTAGTATCAGGACATCAACTAAGGGCGGCTACACCTTC.

Here the CDR3 reads CASSQGSWDNEQFF. DNA for the CDR3: TGTGCCAGCAGTCAGGGTTCCTGGGACAATGAGCAGTTCTTC. The chain combines TRBV6-1 with TRBJ2-1, with D possibly TRBD1 on 5 matching bases. The CDR3 is 14 residues long. Germline CDR1 is MNHNS and CDR2 is SASEGT. The ends were cut back, 5 bases at V and 5 bases at J, with 13 bases in the middle.

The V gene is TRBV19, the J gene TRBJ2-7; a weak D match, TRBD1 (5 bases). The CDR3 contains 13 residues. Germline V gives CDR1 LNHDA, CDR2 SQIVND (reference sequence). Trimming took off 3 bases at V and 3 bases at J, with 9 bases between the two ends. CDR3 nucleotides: TGTGCCAGTAGTATTAATCAGGGCTACGAGCAGTACTTC. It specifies CASSINQGYEQYF. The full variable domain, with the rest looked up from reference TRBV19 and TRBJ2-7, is DGGITQSPKYLFRKEGQNVTLSCEQNLNHDAMYWYRQDPGQGLRLIYYSQIVNDFQKGDIAEGYSVSREKKESFPLTVTSAQKNPTAFYLCASSINQGYEQYFGPGTRLTVT.

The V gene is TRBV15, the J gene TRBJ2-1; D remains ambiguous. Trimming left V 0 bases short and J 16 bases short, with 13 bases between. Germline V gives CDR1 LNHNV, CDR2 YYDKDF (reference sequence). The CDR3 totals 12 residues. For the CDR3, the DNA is TGTGCCACCAGCAGAGATGATTTCCGAGTATTCTTC. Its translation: CATSRDDFRVFF.